The 7 T cell receptor beta chains given below trace back to one sample, sequenced in a study of cytomegalovirus exposure and HLA in healthy donors. Amplification used 60 Vbeta primers and 13 Jbeta primers. Clones were read by immunoSEQ multiplex PCR, and TCRdb kept only the in-frame ones, dropping some. Altogether 80,000 to 130,000 clones are present, 84% being singletons, with the ten largest covering more than 1%. Sequencing was carried out using PBMCs. These receptors were collected from a woman between 18 and 29 years old in good health and CMV-seronegative.

The chain links TRBV7-2 to TRBJ2-1; TRBD2 matches at 7 bases. Germline V gene data show CDR1 as SGHTA and CDR2 as FQGNSA. The CDR3 has 14 residues. The V and J ends lost 1 base and 7 bases, in that order; junction bases with no gene match: 4. Here the CDR3 DNA reads TGTGCCAGCAGCTTAGAGGGGACTAAAAATGAGCAGTTCTTC. Its protein product is CASSLEGTKNEQFF. Together with reference TRBV7-2 and TRBJ2-1, the CDR3 gives the full variable domain: GAGVSQSPSNKVTEKGKDVELRCDPISGHTALYWYRQSLGQGLEFLIYFQGNSAPDKSGLPSDRFSAERTGGSVSTLTIQRTQQEDSAVYLCASSLEGTKNEQFFGPGTRLTVL.

The chain combines TRBV13 with TRBJ2-7; maybe TRBD2 (5 bases). CDR3 length: 16 residues. Trimming took off 1 base at V and 4 bases at J, with 17 bases between the two ends. Germline V gene sequence: CDR1 PRHDT, CDR2 FYEKMQ (reference sequence). The CDR3: CASSLALAGTFYEQYF. CDR3 sequence (DNA): TGTGCCAGCAGCTTAGCCCTAGCAGGCACCTTTTACGAGCAGTACTTC. The variable domain in full, with the rest retrieved from reference TRBV13 and TRBJ2-7, is AAGVIQSPRHLIKEKRETATLKCYPIPRHDTVYWYQQGPGQDPQFLISFYEKMQSDKGSIPDRFSAQQFSDYHSELNMSSLELGDSALYFCASSLALAGTFYEQYFGPGTRLTVT.

This chain uses TRBV7-3 with TRBJ2-2, with D perhaps TRBD1 (6 bases). The CDR3 consists of 14 residues. Germline V CDR1 and CDR2: SGHTA, FQGTGA. Between the trimmed V and J ends, which lost 5 bases and 1 base, there was a span of 8 bases. The DNA of the CDR3 is TGTGCCAGCAGCCCGGACAGGAACACCGGGGAGCTGTTTTTT. Translation: CASSPDRNTGELFF.

For this clone: The junction shows a germline mismatch at one end, possibly a read error. This sequence joins TRBV4-3 and TRBJ2-3; the match to TRBD1 covers 10 bases. The CDR3 loop spans 17 amino acids. Per germline, CDR1 LGHNA and CDR2 YSLEER. The CDR3 DNA sequence: TGCGCCAGCAGCCTAAAAGGTTCCGGGACAGGGGCAGATATGCAGTATTTT. Translating gives CASSLKGSGTGADMQYF.

The rearrangement links TRBV9 to TRBJ2-7, with D tentatively TRBD2 (5 bases). Per germline, CDR1 SGDLS and CDR2 YYNGEE. The CDR3 length is 13 residues. Trimming pared 4 bases from V and 2 bases from J, leaving 10 bases between. The CDR3 protein is CASSPGGAYEQYF. CDR3 sequence (DNA): TGTGCCAGCAGCCCAGGAGGCGCCTACGAGCAGTACTTC.

J is TRBJ2-3 and V is TRBV5-1, with 7 bases lining up with TRBD1. The CDR3 covers 15 residues. The J segment lost 6 bases and the V segment lost 0 bases, leaving 7 bases of the junction unmatched. Germline values: CDR1 SGHRS, CDR2 YFSETQ. DNA for the CDR3: TGCGCCAGCAGCTTGGGACAGGGTACGTTCGATACGCAGTATTTT. This encodes CASSLGQGTFDTQYF.

This CDR3 reads CASSKGLAGGKNIQYF. Here the CDR3 DNA reads TGTGCCAGCAGCAAAGGACTAGCGGGGGGAAAAAACATTCAGTACTTC. J is TRBJ2-4 and V is TRBV11-3, with 14 bases lining up with TRBD2. Germline V gene lookup returns CDR1 SGHNT and CDR2 YENEEA. The CDR3 is 16 amino acids. Trimming at V came to 5 bases and at J to 4 bases, leaving 4 bases not matched to a gene.